Each of the 9 T cell receptor beta chains below was sequenced from the same sample in a study of CD8+ T cells in alopecia areata. RNA extraction was followed by reverse transcription into cDNA, which acted as the sequencing template. Assay used: immunoSEQ multiplex PCR; TCRdb lists only in-frame clones, some missing. Counted here are 150,000 to 200,000 clones, over 55% occurring once; the ten biggest clones make up just over 1%. Described treatment: oral pan-JAK inhibitor, 5-10 mg twice daily. Sequenced here: CD4+ T cells sorted from blood, sampled at week 24, from a patient treated with tofacitinib. The origin of the receptors is a human donor with alopecia areata.

The sample holds a few counts of this clone. The chain is built from TRBV7-2 and TRBJ1-1, with D unresolved. Trimming stripped 3 bases from V and 4 bases from J, with 15 bases between. Germline values: CDR1 SGHTA, CDR2 FQGNSA. The CDR3 runs 15 residues. CDR3 sequence: CASSFTSTGSTEAFF. The CDR3 DNA is TGTGCCAGCAGCTTTACTTCTACGGGGAGCACTGAAGCTTTCTTT.

This sequence joins TRBV4-3 and TRBJ2-4, with TRBD2 matching over 11 bases. The germline CDR1 and CDR2 sequences are LGHNA and YSLEER. The CDR3 loop spans 17 amino acids. The trim removed 2 bases at V and 8 bases at J, leaving 11 bases unmatched. The CDR3 sequence: CASSQTWGSGGADIQYF. The CDR3 DNA sequence: TGCGCCAGCAGCCAAACGTGGGGTAGCGGGGGGGCGGACATTCAGTACTTC.

This sequence joins TRBV29-1 and TRBJ1-1; D may be TRBD1 (6 bases). V gave up 6 bases and J gave up 7 bases, with 15 bases separating them. CDR3 length: 12 residues. Germline V lookup: CDR1 SQVTM, CDR2 ANQGSEA. CDR3 coding DNA: TGCAGCGTGGCAATACAGGGAGGTGAAGCTTTCTTT. Translation gives CSVAIQGGEAFF.

In this sample, this clone turned up a few times. V usage is TRBV18 and J usage is TRBJ2-1, with TRBD2 as a possible D gene (6 bases). Germline V CDR1 and CDR2: KGHSH, LQKENI. Between the trimmed V and J ends, which lost 2 bases and 7 bases, there was a span of 21 bases. This CDR3 is 17 amino acids long. CDR3 nucleotides: TGTGCCAGCTCACCAGAGAGTCCGGGAGCAGGACGGAATGAGCAGTTCTTC. This codes for CASSPESPGAGRNEQFF.

The rearrangement links TRBV30 to TRBJ2-3; D unresolved. Germline V gene sequence: CDR1 GTSNPN, CDR2 SVGIG (reference sequence). This CDR3 is built from 12 residues. V dropped 4 bases and J dropped 6 bases, with 11 bases sitting between them. CDR3 residues: CAWTFPRDTQYF. CDR3 in DNA: TGTGCCTGGACTTTCCCCAGGGATACGCAGTATTTT.

The chain is built from TRBV5-1 and TRBJ2-3; 9 bases are a match to TRBD2. Losses at the gene ends were 2 bases for V and 4 bases for J; bases not matched to a gene: 5. Germline CDR1 reads SGHRS; CDR2 reads YFSETQ. CDR3 length: 15 amino acids. CDR3: CASSFQAGGSDTQYF. The CDR3 DNA follows: TGCGCCAGCAGCTTTCAAGCGGGGGGATCAGATACGCAGTATTTT.

The rearrangement links TRBV30 to TRBJ1-2; D unclear. Trimming left V 6 bases short and J 6 bases short, with 23 bases between. Germline V CDR1 and CDR2: GTSNPN, SVGIG (reference sequence). This CDR3 has 15 residues. In DNA form, the CDR3 reads TGTGCCTGCCGAATCCACAGTGGTGCCTTGGATGGCTACACCTTC. Protein: CACRIHSGALDGYTF.

The genes are TRBV15 and TRBJ1-5; tentative D call: TRBD1 (5 bases). Between the trimmed V and J ends, which lost 2 bases and 2 bases, there was a span of 7 bases. CDR3 length: 14 amino acids. The germline V gene has CDR1 LNHNV and CDR2 YYDKDF (reference sequence). The CDR3 bases are TGTGCCACCAGCAGACCGGGGGGCAATCAGCCCCAGCATTTT. It specifies CATSRPGGNQPQHF. Drawing the rest from reference TRBV15 and TRBJ1-5, the complete variable domain is DAMVIQNPRYQVTQFGKPVTLSCSQTLNHNVMYWYQQKSSQAPKLLFHYYDKDFNNEADTPDNFQSRRPNTSFCFLDIRSPGLGDTAMYLCATSRPGGNQPQHFGDGTRLSIL.

This chain connects TRBV7-2 to TRBJ2-4; 8 bases match TRBD2. V was clipped by 4 bases and J by 9 bases; unmatched bases: 17. The CDR3 spans 17 residues. The germline V gene has CDR1 SGHTA and CDR2 FQGNSA. The CDR3 sequence is CASSSESAGGLIPIQYF. CDR3 nucleotides: TGTGCCAGCAGCTCGGAGTCGGCGGGGGGCCTTATTCCCATTCAGTACTTC.